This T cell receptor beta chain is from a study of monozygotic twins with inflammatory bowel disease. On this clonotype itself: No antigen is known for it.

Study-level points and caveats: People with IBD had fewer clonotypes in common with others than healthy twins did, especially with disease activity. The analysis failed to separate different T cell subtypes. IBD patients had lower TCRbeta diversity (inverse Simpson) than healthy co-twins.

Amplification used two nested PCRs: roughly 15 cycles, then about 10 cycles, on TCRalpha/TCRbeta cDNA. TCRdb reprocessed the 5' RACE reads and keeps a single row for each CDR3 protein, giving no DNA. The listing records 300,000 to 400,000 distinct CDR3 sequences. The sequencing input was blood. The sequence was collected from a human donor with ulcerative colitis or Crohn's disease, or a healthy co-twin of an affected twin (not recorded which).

CDR3 residues: CASSEKVQPAYEQYF. The V and J genes are TRBV6-1 and TRBJ2-7. This CDR3 spans 15 amino acids. The germline CDR1 and CDR2 sequences are MNHNS and SASEGT.